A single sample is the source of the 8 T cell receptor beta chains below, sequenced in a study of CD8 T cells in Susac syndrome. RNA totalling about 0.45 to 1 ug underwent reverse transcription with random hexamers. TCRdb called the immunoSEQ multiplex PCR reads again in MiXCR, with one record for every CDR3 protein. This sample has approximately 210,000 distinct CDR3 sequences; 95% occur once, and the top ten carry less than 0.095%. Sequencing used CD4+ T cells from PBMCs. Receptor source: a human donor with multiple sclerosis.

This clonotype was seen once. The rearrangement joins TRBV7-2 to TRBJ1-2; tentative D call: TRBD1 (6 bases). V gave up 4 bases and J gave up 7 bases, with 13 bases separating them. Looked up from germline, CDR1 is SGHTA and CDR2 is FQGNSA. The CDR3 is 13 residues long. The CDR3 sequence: CASSSNRVLGYTF. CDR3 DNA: TGTGCCAGCAGCTCAAACAGGGTCCTTGGCTACACCTTC.

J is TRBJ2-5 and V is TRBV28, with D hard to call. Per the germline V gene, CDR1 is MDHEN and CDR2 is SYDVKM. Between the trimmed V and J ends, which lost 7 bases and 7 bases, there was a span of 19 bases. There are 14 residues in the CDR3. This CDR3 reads CASTQVPFMGTQYF. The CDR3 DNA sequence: TGTGCCAGCACTCAAGTGCCCTTTATGGGGACCCAGTACTTC.

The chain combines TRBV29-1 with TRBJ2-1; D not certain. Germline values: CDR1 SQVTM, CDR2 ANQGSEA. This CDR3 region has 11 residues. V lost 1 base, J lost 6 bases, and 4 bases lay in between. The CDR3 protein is CSVEALNEQFF. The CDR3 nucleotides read TGCAGCGTTGAAGCCCTCAATGAGCAGTTCTTC.

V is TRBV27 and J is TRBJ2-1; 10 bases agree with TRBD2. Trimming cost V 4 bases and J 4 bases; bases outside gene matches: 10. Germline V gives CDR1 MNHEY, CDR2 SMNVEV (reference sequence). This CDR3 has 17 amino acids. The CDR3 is CASSSWASGGGYNEQFF. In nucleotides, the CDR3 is TGTGCCAGCAGTTCTTGGGCTAGCGGGGGAGGTTACAATGAGCAGTTCTTC.

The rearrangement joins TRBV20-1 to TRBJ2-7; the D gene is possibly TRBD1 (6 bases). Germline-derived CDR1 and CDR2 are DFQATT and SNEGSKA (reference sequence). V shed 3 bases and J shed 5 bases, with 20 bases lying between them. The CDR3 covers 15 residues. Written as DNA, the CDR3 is TGCAGTGCTAGCTTTCCGGGACAACGATCCAACGAGCAGTACTTC. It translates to CSASFPGQRSNEQYF.

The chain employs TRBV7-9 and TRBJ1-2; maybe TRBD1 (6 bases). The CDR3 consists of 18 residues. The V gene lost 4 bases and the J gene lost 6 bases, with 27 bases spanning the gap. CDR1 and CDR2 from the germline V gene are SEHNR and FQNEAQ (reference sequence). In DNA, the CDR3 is TGTGCCAGCAGCTCCCCCCCCAGGGGATCTGTAGGAACGGATGGCTACACCTTC. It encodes CASSSPPRGSVGTDGYTF. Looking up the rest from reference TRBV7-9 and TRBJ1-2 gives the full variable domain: DTGVSQNPRHKITKRGQNVTFRCDPISEHNRLYWYRQTLGQGPEFLTYFQNEAQLEKSRLLSDRFSAERPKGSFSTLEIQRTEQGDSAMYLCASSSPPRGSVGTDGYTFGSGTRLTVV.

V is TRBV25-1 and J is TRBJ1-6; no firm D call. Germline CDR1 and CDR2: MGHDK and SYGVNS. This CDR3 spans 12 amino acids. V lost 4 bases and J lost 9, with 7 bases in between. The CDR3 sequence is CASSAQGSPLHF. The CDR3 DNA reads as TGTGCCAGCAGTGCTCAAGGTTCACCCCTCCACTTT. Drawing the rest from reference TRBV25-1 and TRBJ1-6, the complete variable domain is EADIYQTPRYLVIGTGKKITLECSQTMGHDKMYWYQQDPGMELHLIHYSYGVNSTEKGDLSSESTVSRIRTEHFPLTLESARPSHTSQYLCASSAQGSPLHFGNGTRLTVT.

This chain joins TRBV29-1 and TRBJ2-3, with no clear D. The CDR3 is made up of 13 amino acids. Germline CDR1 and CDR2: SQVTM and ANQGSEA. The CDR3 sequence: CSHLGQFTDTQYF. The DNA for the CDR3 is TGCAGTCACTTGGGTCAGTTCACAGATACGCAGTATTTT.